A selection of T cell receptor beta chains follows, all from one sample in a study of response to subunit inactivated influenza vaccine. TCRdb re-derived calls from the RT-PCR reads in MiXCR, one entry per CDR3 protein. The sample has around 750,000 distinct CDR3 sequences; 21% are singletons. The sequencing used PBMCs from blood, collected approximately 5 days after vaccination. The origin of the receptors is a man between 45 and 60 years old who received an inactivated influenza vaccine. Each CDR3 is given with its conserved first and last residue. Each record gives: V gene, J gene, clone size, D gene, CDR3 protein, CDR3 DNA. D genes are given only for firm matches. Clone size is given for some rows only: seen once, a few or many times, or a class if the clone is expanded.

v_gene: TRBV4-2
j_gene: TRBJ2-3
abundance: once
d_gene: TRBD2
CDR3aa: CASSISGGGADTQYF
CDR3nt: TGTGCCAGCAGCATTAGCGGGGGCGGGGCAGATACGCAGTATTTT

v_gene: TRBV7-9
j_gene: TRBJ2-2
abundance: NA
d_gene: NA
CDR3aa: CASSSQQENTGELFF
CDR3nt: TGTGCCAGCAGCTCCCAGCAAGAGAACACCGGGGAGCTGTTTTTT

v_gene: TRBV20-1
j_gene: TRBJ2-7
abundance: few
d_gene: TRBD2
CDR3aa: CSADIAGRIYEQYF
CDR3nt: TGCAGTGCAGATATAGCGGGTAGGATTTACGAGCAGTACTTC

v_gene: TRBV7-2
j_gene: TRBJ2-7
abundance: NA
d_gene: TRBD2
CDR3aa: CASSSVAGDQYF
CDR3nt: TGTGCCAGCAGCTCTGTAGCGGGAGATCAGTACTTC

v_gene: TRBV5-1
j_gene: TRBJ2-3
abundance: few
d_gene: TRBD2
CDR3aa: CASTRGGRRLTDTQYF
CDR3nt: TGCGCCAGCACCCGGGGGGGACGAAGGCTCACAGATACGCAGTATTTT

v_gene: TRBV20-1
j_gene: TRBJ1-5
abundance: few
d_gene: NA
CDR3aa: CSARGRDKIPNQPQHF
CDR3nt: TGCAGTGCTAGAGGCCGGGACAAGATTCCAAATCAGCCCCAGCATTTT

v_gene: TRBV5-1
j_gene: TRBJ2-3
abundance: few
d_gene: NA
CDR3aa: CASSLMEVTDTQYF
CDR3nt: TGCGCCAGCAGCTTGATGGAGGTCACAGATACGCAGTATTTT

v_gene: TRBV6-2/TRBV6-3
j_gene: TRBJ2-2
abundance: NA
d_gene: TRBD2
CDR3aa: CASRIAGLALGTGELFF
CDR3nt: TGTGCCAGCAGGATAGCGGGACTAGCCCTTGGTACCGGGGAGCTGTTTTTT

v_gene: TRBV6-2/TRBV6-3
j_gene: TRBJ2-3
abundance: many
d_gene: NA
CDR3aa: CASSYSTTDRTDTQYF
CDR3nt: TGTGCCAGCAGTTACTCGACGACGGACCGCACAGATACGCAGTATTTT

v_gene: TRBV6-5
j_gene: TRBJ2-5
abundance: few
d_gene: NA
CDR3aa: CASSYSNSPARQETQYF
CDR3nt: TGTGCCAGCAGTTACTCTAACAGCCCCGCTCGCCAAGAGACCCAGTACTTC

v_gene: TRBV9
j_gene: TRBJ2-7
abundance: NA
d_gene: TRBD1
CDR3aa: CASSAPGQGAEQYF
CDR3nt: TGTGCCAGCAGCGCTCCGGGACAGGGGGCCGAGCAGTACTTC

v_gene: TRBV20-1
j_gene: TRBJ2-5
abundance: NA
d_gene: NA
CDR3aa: CSARDGSSFETQYF
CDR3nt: TGCAGTGCTAGAGATGGATCTAGCTTTGAGACCCAGTACTTC

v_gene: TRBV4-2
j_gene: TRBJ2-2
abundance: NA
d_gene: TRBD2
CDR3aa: CASRQVFGPGGLDTGELFF
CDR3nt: TGTGCCAGCAGACAAGTGTTCGGCCCGGGAGGGCTTGACACCGGGGAGCTGTTTTTT

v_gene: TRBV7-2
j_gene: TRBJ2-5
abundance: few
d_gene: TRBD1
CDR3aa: CASSLGGTGEETQYF
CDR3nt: TGTGCCAGCAGCTTAGGGGGAACAGGGGAAGAGACCCAGTACTTC

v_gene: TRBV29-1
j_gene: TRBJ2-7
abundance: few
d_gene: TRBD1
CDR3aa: CSVGGGQGAHEQYF
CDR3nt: TGCAGCGTAGGGGGGGGACAGGGGGCCCACGAGCAGTACTTC

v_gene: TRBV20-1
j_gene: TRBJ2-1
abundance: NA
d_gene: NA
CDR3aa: CSARDRIGSYNEQFF
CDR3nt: TGCAGTGCTAGAGATCGGATCGGGTCCTACAATGAGCAGTTCTTC